One sample yielded the 12 T cell receptor beta chains listed below, sequenced in a study of T cells in Graves' hyperthyroidism and ophthalmopathy. RNA transcripts were the template for amplifying TCR beta CDR3 regions. TCR CDR3 regions were first amplified by RT-PCR with HTBI primers. TCRdb independently ran MiXCR on the multiplex PCR reads; one entry per CDR3 protein. Of about 700,000 distinct CDR3 sequences detected, 12% to 15% appear once; the ten largest clones hold roughly 10%. Sequenced: blood. These receptors originate from a woman aged 18-30 years with Graves' hyperthyroidism.

Remarks on this clonotype: This may stem from a read error, because a much larger clone lies one nucleotide away. The chain joins TRBV5-1 to TRBJ1-1, with a possible D match to TRBD1 (5 bases). Germline V gene data show CDR1 as SGHRS and CDR2 as YFSETQ. V lost 0 bases and J 11 bases, leaving 11 bases between the germline ends. This CDR3 region has 12 residues. CDR3 region: CASSLGGDSAFF. In DNA, the CDR3 is TGCGCCAGCAGCTTGGGAGGGGATAGTGCTTTCTTT. The full variable domain, with the rest looked up from reference TRBV5-1 and TRBJ1-1, is KAGVTQTPRYLIKTRGQQVTLSCSPISGHRSVSWYQQTPGQGLQFLFEYFSETQRNKGNFPGRFSGRQFSNSRSEMNVSTLELGDSALYLCASSLGGDSAFFGQGTRLTVV.

This clonotype was seen only a few times. The genes are TRBV10-3 and TRBJ1-5; no clear D gene. The CDR3 covers 14 residues. Trimming left V 4 bases short and J 6 bases short, with 13 bases between. Germline CDR1 reads ENHRY; CDR2 reads SYGVKD. CDR3: CAISAQERLQPQHF. In DNA form, the CDR3 reads TGTGCCATCAGTGCCCAAGAACGGCTTCAGCCCCAGCATTTT.

A few counts support this clonotype. The V call is TRBV4-1, the J call TRBJ1-1; D call uncertain. Germline-derived CDR1 and CDR2 are MGHRA and YSYEKL. Trimming took off 4 bases at V and 6 bases at J, with 18 bases between the two ends. The CDR3 consists of 15 residues. The DNA for the CDR3 is TGCGCCAGCAGCCCCTTTACCGGGGTCACCTCTGAAGCTTTCTTT. This gives the protein CASSPFTGVTSEAFF.

This chain connects TRBV13 to TRBJ2-7; no definite D call. Germline values: CDR1 PRHDT, CDR2 FYEKMQ (reference sequence). The CDR3 runs 13 residues. Deletions cut 6 bases from V and 2 bases from J, with 11 bases between. CDR3 nucleotide sequence: TGTGCCAGCAGTTGGAGTAAAGCCTACGAGCAGTACTTC. Translating it yields CASSWSKAYEQYF. Full variable domain (outside the CDR3, taken from reference TRBV13 and TRBJ2-7): AAGVIQSPRHLIKEKRETATLKCYPIPRHDTVYWYQQGPGQDPQFLISFYEKMQSDKGSIPDRFSAQQFSDYHSELNMSSLELGDSALYFCASSWSKAYEQYFGPGTRLTVT.

For this clonotype: A read error may be the cause here, since a much bigger clone is one base away. This sequence joins TRBV28 and TRBJ2-3; D may be TRBD2 (5 bases). The CDR3 length is 15 residues. Between the trimmed V and J ends, which lost 5 bases and 2 bases, there was a span of 14 bases. Germline V gene lookup returns CDR1 MDHEN and CDR2 SYDVKM. CDR3 nucleotides: TGTGCCAGCAGTCCGACGACTATGGACACAGATACGCAGTATTTT. It specifies CASSPTTMDTDTQYF.

In this sample, this clonotype turned up once. The chain joins TRBV5-8 to TRBJ2-3; 11 bases match TRBD2. This CDR3 contains 15 residues. Germline assignment: CDR1 SGHTS and CDR2 YDEGEE. V dropped 9 bases and J dropped 4; count of bases not matched to a gene: 10. The CDR3 DNA follows: TGTGCCACCGGAGACCCGGGACTAGCGGCAGATACGCAGTATTTT. It translates to CATGDPGLAADTQYF.

The J gene is TRBJ2-7, the V gene TRBV28; D is undetermined. The CDR3 has 14 residues. CDR1 and CDR2 (germline): MDHEN, SYDVKM. Trimming left V 9 bases short and J 0 bases short, with 15 bases between. The CDR3 DNA is TGTGCCAGTCAATCCGGTTGGGGCTCCTACGAGCAGTACTTC. This gives the protein CASQSGWGSYEQYF.

This clonotype turned up a few times. The chain is built from TRBV7-2 and TRBJ1-1; no clear D gene. The CDR3 length is 15 residues. Trimming took off 0 bases at V and 0 bases at J, with 8 bases between the two ends. Germline V CDR1 and CDR2: SGHTA, FQGNSA. CDR3 sequence (DNA): TGTGCCAGCAGCTTAGCGGCGACGGTGAACACTGAAGCTTTCTTT. Translated: CASSLAATVNTEAFF.

This CDR3 reads CASRTGPDTYNEQFF. In DNA, the CDR3 is TGCGCCAGCAGGACAGGGCCCGACACCTACAATGAGCAGTTCTTC. The rearrangement links TRBV5-1 to TRBJ2-1, with 7 nucleotides matching TRBD1. V shed 5 bases and J 2 bases; nucleotides not matched to a gene: 7. Germline V lookup: CDR1 SGHRS, CDR2 YFSETQ. This CDR3 is built from 15 residues.

This clonotype was seen only a few times. V is TRBV20-1 and J is TRBJ1-2; the match to TRBD1 covers 8 bases. V shed 6 bases and J 6 bases; nucleotides not matched to a gene: 9. The CDR3 is 13 residues long. In germline, CDR1 is DFQATT, CDR2 SNEGSKA (reference sequence). CDR3 protein: CSATTQGANGYTF. The CDR3 DNA sequence: TGCAGTGCCACGACCCAGGGGGCGAATGGCTACACCTTC.

The chain carries TRBV7-9 and TRBJ2-4; 9 bases align to TRBD2. The length of the CDR3 is 16 residues. After removal of 5 bases from V and 5 bases from J, the junction contained 10 bases not matched to a gene. Germline CDR1 is SEHNR and CDR2 is FQNEAQ (reference sequence). The CDR3 region has the DNA TGTGCCAGCAGCCGGCGGGAGGGCCAGGAAGAAAACATTCAGTACTTC. This encodes CASSRREGQEENIQYF.

This clonotype was recorded a few times. The chain couples TRBV6-2 or TRBV6-3 to TRBJ1-6; D is unclear. The CDR3 loop spans 12 amino acids. V lost 6 bases and J 8 bases, leaving 8 bases between the germline ends. The germline CDR1 and CDR2 sequences are MNHEY and SVGEGT. CDR3 DNA: TGTGCCAGCAGCCCCCGTCATTCACCCCTCCACTTT. Translating it yields CASSPRHSPLHF.